The 29 T cell receptor beta chains presented below share a single source sample, sequenced in a study of blood T cell repertoires in COVID-19. TCRdb keeps only in-frame clones here, not all; method: immunoSEQ multiplex PCR. The profile covers about 240,000 clones, with approximately 90% appearing a single time and 10% to 13% taken by the ten largest. Sequenced material: peripheral blood. These receptors came from a woman aged 45 to 65 with COVID-19, enrolled during active disease.

V usage is TRBV24-1 and J usage is TRBJ2-3, with 11 bases aligning to TRBD2. Looked up from germline, CDR1 is KGHDR and CDR2 is SFDVKD. The CDR3 loop spans 16 amino acids. Trimming at V came to 3 bases and at J to 3 bases, leaving 4 bases not matched to a gene. Here the CDR3 reads CATSDPGTSGTDTQYF. In DNA form, the CDR3 reads TGTGCCACCAGTGATCCCGGGACTAGCGGAACAGATACGCAGTATTTT.

The chain has TRBV24-1 and TRBJ1-2; 10 bases line up with TRBD1. After removal of 4 bases from V and 1 base from J, the junction contained 5 bases not matched to a gene. Germline CDR1 reads KGHDR; CDR2 reads SFDVKD. This CDR3 contains 16 residues. CDR3 residues: CATSDVRDRGNYGYTF. The CDR3 DNA reads TGTGCCACCAGTGACGTTCGGGACAGGGGTAACTATGGCTACACCTTC.

Only one count was recorded for this clone. V usage is TRBV24-1 and J usage is TRBJ2-2; D is possibly TRBD2 (7 bases). Trimming cost V 9 bases and J 2 bases, with 18 bases left between them. The germline V gene encodes CDR1 KGHDR and CDR2 SFDVKD. CDR3 length equals 16 residues. The CDR3 DNA reads as TGTGCCACCGGGAGGGGGGGTTTACTCAACACCGGGGAGCTGTTTTTT. Protein product: CATGRGGLLNTGELFF.

This clone appeared once. The gene calls are TRBV3-1 (or the pseudogene TRBV3-2) and TRBJ1-6; a possible D gene is TRBD1 (5 bases). Germline assignment: CDR1 LGHDT and CDR2 YNNKEL (reference sequence). Trimming removed 5 bases from V and 10 bases from J, with 18 bases in between. There are 15 residues in the CDR3. CDR3 sequence: CASSSTRAGGSPLHF. DNA for the CDR3: TGTGCCAGCAGCTCAACGAGGGCCGGGGGATCACCCCTCCACTTT.

This sequence joins TRBV2 and TRBJ1-1; D possibly corresponds to TRBD1 (5 bases). The CDR3 spans 12 residues. V dropped 8 bases and J dropped 3 bases, with 10 bases sitting between them. Germline V gene data show CDR1 as SNHLY and CDR2 as FYNNEI. The CDR3 loop reads CASGRGYTEAFF. CDR3 nucleotides: TGTGCCAGCGGGCGGGGGTACACTGAAGCTTTCTTT.

This clone has a handful of counts. The gene calls are TRBV28 and TRBJ2-1; possible D gene TRBD1, 5 bases. Germline V gives CDR1 MDHEN, CDR2 SYDVKM. Trimming removed 2 bases at V and 6 bases at J, with 8 bases between. CDR3 length: 13 residues. The CDR3 DNA reads as TGTGCCAGCAGTTTACAAGGGGTCAATGAGCAGTTCTTC. It translates to CASSLQGVNEQFF.

The chain employs TRBV6-6 and TRBJ1-6, with D unclear. Trimming shortened V by 10 bases and J by 5 bases, and 18 bases separated the two germline ends. The CDR3 has 15 amino acids. Germline V lookup: CDR1 MNHNY, CDR2 SVGAGI (reference sequence). The CDR3 loop reads CATQPGPANNSPLHF. The CDR3 DNA reads as TGTGCCACACAACCAGGCCCCGCGAATAATTCACCCCTCCACTTT.

The rearrangement links TRBV2 to TRBJ1-1; 7 bases agree with TRBD1. V lost 2 bases and J lost 1; bases outside the gene matches: 4. Germline values: CDR1 SNHLY, CDR2 FYNNEI. The CDR3 runs 15 residues. CDR3 region: CASSETGTENTEAFF. DNA for the CDR3: TGTGCCAGCAGTGAAACCGGGACAGAGAACACTGAAGCTTTCTTT.

V gene TRBV5-1 combines with J gene TRBJ2-7, with a weak D call TRBD2 (6 bases). CDR1 is SGHRS, CDR2 YFSETQ, per germline. CDR3 length: 15 residues. Trimming removed 4 bases from V and 0 bases from J, with 14 bases in between. The CDR3 DNA reads TGCGCCAGCAGCCCAGGCGGGGCTGGCTCCTACGAGCAGTACTTC. Translation: CASSPGGAGSYEQYF.

V and J are TRBV19 and TRBJ1-4; D is undetermined. The CDR3 runs to 14 residues. The V gene's germline CDR1 is LNHDA and CDR2 SQIVND (reference sequence). Trimming shortened V by 3 bases and J by 5 bases, and 10 bases separated the two germline ends. CDR3 sequence: CASSMGGWNEKLFF. CDR3 nucleotides: TGTGCCAGTAGTATGGGCGGGTGGAATGAAAAACTGTTTTTT.

As DNA, the CDR3 is TGTGCCAGCAGCAGGACAGCATACAATGAGCAGTTCTTC. Translation gives CASSRTAYNEQFF. This chain connects TRBV28 to TRBJ2-1, with D possibly TRBD1 on 6 matching bases. CDR3 length: 13 amino acids. Germline CDR1 is MDHEN and CDR2 is SYDVKM. The V end lost 6 bases, the J end lost 4 bases, and 10 bases lay between the germline ends.

The rearrangement uses TRBV6-5 and TRBJ2-6; tentatively, D is TRBD1 (5 bases). The V gene's germline CDR1 is MNHEY and CDR2 SVGAGI. CDR3 length equals 15 residues. V lost 5 bases to trimming and J lost 0 bases, with 8 bases between them. The chain's CDR3 is CASSPGNSGANVLTF. As DNA, the CDR3 is TGTGCCAGCAGTCCAGGGAACTCTGGGGCCAACGTCCTGACTTTC.

The chain is built from TRBV19 and TRBJ2-1; the match to TRBD1 covers 8 bases. The CDR3 has 13 amino acids. Germline CDR1 is LNHDA and CDR2 is SQIVND (reference sequence). V was pared by 6 bases and J by 8 bases, with 6 bases of the junction left unmatched. CDR3 loop: CASRAGGSDEQFF. In DNA form, the CDR3 reads TGTGCCAGTAGGGCAGGGGGCAGCGATGAGCAGTTCTTC.

The rearrangement links TRBV24-1 to TRBJ1-5; 7 bases fit TRBD1. V dropped 4 bases and J dropped 4; count of bases not matched to a gene: 9. Germline V gives CDR1 KGHDR, CDR2 SFDVKD. The CDR3 spans 16 residues. For the CDR3, the DNA is TGTGCCACCAGTGACTCCACAGGGGTTTTTAATCAGCCCCAGCATTTT. Amino acid sequence: CATSDSTGVFNQPQHF.

The J gene is TRBJ1-1, the V gene TRBV2; a possible D gene is TRBD1 (5 bases). CDR3 length: 15 amino acids. CDR1 SNHLY and CDR2 FYNNEI come from the germline V gene. Trimming shortened V by 4 bases and J by 5 bases, and 17 bases separated the two germline ends. The CDR3 here is CASSGWQGGRTEAFF. The CDR3 nucleotides read TGTGCCAGCAGTGGGTGGCAGGGAGGAAGAACTGAAGCTTTCTTT.

The rearrangement uses TRBV4-3 and TRBJ2-1; 13 positions agree with TRBD2. The CDR3 contains 17 residues. Trimming at V came to 1 base and at J to 3 bases, leaving 3 bases not matched to a gene. The germline V gene has CDR1 LGHNA and CDR2 YSLEER. The chain's CDR3 is CASSQGTSGGVYNEQFF. In nucleotides, the CDR3 is TGCGCCAGCAGCCAAGGAACTAGCGGGGGGGTCTACAATGAGCAGTTCTTC.

The chain couples TRBV6-5 to TRBJ1-1, with 9 bases aligning to TRBD1. The length of the CDR3 is 16 residues. Germline CDR1 reads MNHEY; CDR2 reads SVGAGI. The J segment lost 1 base and the V segment lost 2 bases, leaving 5 bases of the junction unmatched. CDR3 loop: CASSYGMGQGNTEAFF. Written as DNA, the CDR3 is TGTGCCAGCAGTTACGGGATGGGACAGGGGAACACTGAAGCTTTCTTT.

The chain carries TRBV27 and TRBJ2-3; 10 bases match TRBD2. CDR1 is MNHEY and CDR2 is SMNVEV in the germline V gene (reference sequence). Unmatched junction bases numbered 12, after V lost 4 bases and J lost 2 bases. The CDR3 spans 18 residues. CDR3 sequence (DNA): TGTGCCAGCAGTTCAGCCTTTCTAGCGGGGGATCTCACAGATACGCAGTATTTT. It specifies CASSSAFLAGDLTDTQYF.

Written as DNA, the CDR3 is TGTGCCAGCAGCCCCCTAGGGAGCGGGGGGGCCTACGAGCAGTACTTC. Translating gives CASSPLGSGGAYEQYF. This chain uses TRBV7-9 with TRBJ2-7; 10 nucleotides match TRBD2. V dropped 5 bases and J dropped 2; count of bases not matched to a gene: 9. The CDR3 loop spans 16 amino acids. Germline V lookup: CDR1 SEHNR, CDR2 FQNEAQ (reference sequence).

The chain links TRBV5-1 to TRBJ2-4, with 11 nucleotides matching TRBD1. Losses at the gene ends were 0 bases for V and 0 bases for J; bases not matched to a gene: 8. There are 19 residues in the CDR3. Germline-derived CDR1 and CDR2 are SGHRS and YFSETQ. The CDR3 DNA is TGCGCCAGCAGCTTGGCCGTCGGGACAGGGGGAGTAGCCAAAAACATTCAGTACTTC. Protein: CASSLAVGTGGVAKNIQYF.

The chain uses TRBV7-2 and TRBJ2-1; 12 bases are shared with TRBD2. Germline V gene data show CDR1 as SGHTA and CDR2 as FQGNSA. Germline trimming cut 1 base from V and 9 bases from J; bases unmatched to any gene: 16. The CDR3 spans 19 residues. In nucleotides, the CDR3 is TGTGCCAGCAGCTTAGATGTAGGGACTAGCGGGTTAAGCACGCCTGAGCAGTTCTTC. This translates into CASSLDVGTSGLSTPEQFF.

The V gene is TRBV24-1, the J gene TRBJ1-2; 8 bases match TRBD1. Trimming at V came to 1 base and at J to 3 bases, leaving 9 bases not matched to a gene. The CDR3 totals 17 residues. Germline CDR1 is KGHDR and CDR2 is SFDVKD. CDR3 protein: CATSDFHQGAAYYGYTF. The CDR3 DNA reads TGTGCCACCAGTGATTTCCATCAGGGGGCGGCATACTATGGCTACACCTTC.

J is TRBJ2-1 and V is TRBV7-2; 8 nucleotides align to TRBD2. Germline values: CDR1 SGHTA, CDR2 FQGNSA. CDR3 length: 15 amino acids. V shed 3 bases, J shed 5 bases, and the junction held 6 bases outside the gene matches. The CDR3 sequence is CASSFNGGAHNEQFF. The CDR3, as DNA: TGTGCCAGCAGCTTCAACGGGGGGGCCCACAATGAGCAGTTCTTC.

The chain has TRBV4-1 and TRBJ1-1; 9 bases are shared with TRBD1. CDR1 and CDR2 (germline): MGHRA, YSYEKL. CDR3 length: 15 residues. J was trimmed by 4 bases and V by 4 bases; bases with no gene match: 7. The CDR3 spells CASSPVQGAVTEAFF. The CDR3 nucleotides read TGCGCCAGCAGCCCAGTACAGGGGGCGGTCACTGAAGCTTTCTTT.

V is TRBV28 and J is TRBJ1-5, with a possible D match to TRBD1 (5 bases). This CDR3 is built from 13 residues. Germline values: CDR1 MDHEN, CDR2 SYDVKM. V dropped 6 bases and J dropped 9 bases, with 15 bases sitting between them. In nucleotides, the CDR3 is TGTGCCAGCAGGGAGCCAACCCAGGGGCCCCAGCATTTT. This encodes CASREPTQGPQHF.

This chain joins TRBV7-2 and TRBJ2-2; D remains ambiguous. CDR1 is SGHTA, CDR2 FQGNSA, per germline. Trimming left V 4 bases short and J 9 bases short, with 12 bases between. This CDR3 is 13 amino acids long. CDR3 in amino acids: CASSSARWRELFF. The CDR3, as DNA: TGTGCCAGCAGCTCCGCGAGGTGGAGGGAGCTGTTTTTT.

The V call is TRBV19, the J call TRBJ1-1; 11 nucleotides match TRBD1. J was trimmed by 1 base and V by 8 bases; bases with no gene match: 3. This CDR3 contains 14 residues. Germline V lookup: CDR1 LNHDA, CDR2 SQIVND (reference sequence). This chain's CDR3 is CASRDRGANTEAFF. CDR3 sequence (DNA): TGTGCCAGTCGGGACAGGGGGGCGAACACTGAAGCTTTCTTT.

This clone was counted between two and nine times. The chain couples TRBV7-9 to TRBJ2-4, with a possible D match to TRBD1 (6 bases). The CDR3 sequence is 17 residues long. The V and J ends lost 5 bases and 0 bases respectively, with 17 bases between them. The germline gives CDR1 SEHNR, CDR2 FQNEAQ (reference sequence). The CDR3 DNA reads TGTGCCAGCAGCCCACCCTCCCGGGACATAGCCAAAAACATTCAGTACTTC. Protein product: CASSPPSRDIAKNIQYF.

The chain has TRBV10-3 and TRBJ2-1; 10 nucleotides line up with TRBD2. This CDR3 is built from 16 residues. V dropped 6 bases and J dropped 4; count of bases not matched to a gene: 9. The V gene's germline CDR1 is ENHRY and CDR2 SYGVKD. CDR3 sequence (DNA): TGTGCCATCAGAGCAACCGGGACTAGCGCTTACAATGAGCAGTTCTTC. Protein: CAIRATGTSAYNEQFF.